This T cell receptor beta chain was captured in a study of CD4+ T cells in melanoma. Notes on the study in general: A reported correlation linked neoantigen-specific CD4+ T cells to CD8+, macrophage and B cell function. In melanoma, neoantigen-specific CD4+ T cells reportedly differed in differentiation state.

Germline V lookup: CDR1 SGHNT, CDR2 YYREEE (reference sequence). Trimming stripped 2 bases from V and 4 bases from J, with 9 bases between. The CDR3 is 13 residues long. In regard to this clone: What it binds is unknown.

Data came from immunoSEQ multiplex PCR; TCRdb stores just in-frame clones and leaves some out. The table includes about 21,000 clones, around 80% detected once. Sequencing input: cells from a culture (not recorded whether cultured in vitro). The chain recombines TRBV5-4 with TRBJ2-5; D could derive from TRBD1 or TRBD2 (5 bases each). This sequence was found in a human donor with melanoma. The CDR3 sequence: CASSFPGTETQYF. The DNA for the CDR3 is TGTGCCAGCAGCTTCCCAGGGACAGAGACCCAGTACTTC.